The clone carrying this T cell receptor beta chain was seen more than once but under ten times. As yet, its antigen is unknown. TCRdb reanalysed the 5' RACE reads using MiXCR and keeps one entry per CDR3 protein. The sample has 310,000 or so distinct CDR3 sequences, 15% to 20% seen once. The germline gives CDR1 MGHRA, CDR2 YSYEKL. This CDR3 has 12 amino acids. V lost 2 bases and J lost 13, with 11 bases in between. The data were taken from a study of T-cell memory formation after mild COVID-19. Study findings and constraints: Clones shrinking from day 15 to 85 showed even CD4/CD8 mixes; later expanders tilted CD4+. Several responding clones turned up in pre-infection memory, indicating that cross-reactive memory may have taken part. Second-wave clones peaking on day 37 lacked confirmed SARS-CoV-2 specificity.

This rearrangement joins TRBV4-1 to TRBJ1-4; possible D gene TRBD1, 6 bases. Sequenced sample: PBMCs or a T cell subset sorted from them (not recorded which). The TCR sequence derives from a man aged 18-30 years who had mild COVID-19 (a few samples of this study predate the infection). Cell type and time point are not known. The CDR3 bases are TGCGCCAGCAGCCAAACAGGGTTTGCACTGTTTTTT. Protein product: CASSQTGFALFF.